Below, 15 T cell receptor beta chains from the same sample are listed, as sequenced in a study of blood T cell repertoires in COVID-19. Profiling relied on immunoSEQ multiplex PCR, and the TCRdb table lists in-frame clones only, not all of them. The sample yields over 75,000 clones, 90% seen once. The source material was peripheral blood. Source of these receptors: a man aged 55 to 70 with acute or convalescent COVID-19.

The chain uses TRBV9 and TRBJ2-5; 7 nucleotides agree with TRBD1. Trimming cost V 3 bases and J 5 bases; bases outside gene matches: 4. There are 13 residues in the CDR3. Germline values: CDR1 SGDLS, CDR2 YYNGEE. The CDR3: CASSGQGRETQYF. In DNA, the CDR3 is TGTGCCAGCAGCGGACAGGGTCGGGAGACCCAGTACTTC.

V usage is TRBV11-2 and J usage is TRBJ2-6; a weak D match, TRBD1 (6 bases). Trimming took 1 base from V and 1 from J, leaving 8 bases between them. CDR1 SGHAT and CDR2 FQNNGV come from the germline V gene. The CDR3 totals 16 residues. The CDR3 DNA is TGTGCCAGCAGCTTAGGGGACAAATCTGGGGCCAACGTCCTGACTTTC. Translated, it gives CASSLGDKSGANVLTF.

The V call is TRBV27, the J call TRBJ1-5, with D maybe TRBD1 (6 bases). CDR3 length: 16 residues. Trimming took off 6 bases at V and 7 bases at J, with 22 bases between the two ends. Per the germline V gene, CDR1 is MNHEY and CDR2 is SMNVEV (reference sequence). The CDR3 region is CASRTSGGSGGQPQHF. Written as DNA, the CDR3 is TGTGCCAGCAGGACAAGTGGGGGCAGCGGAGGCCAGCCCCAGCATTTT.

The chain recombines TRBV6-2 or TRBV6-3 with TRBJ2-7; D is possibly TRBD2 (6 bases). The V and J ends lost 4 bases and 2 bases respectively, with 12 bases between them. Germline V gene lookup returns CDR1 MNHEY and CDR2 SVGEGT. The CDR3 totals 14 residues. The CDR3 nucleotides read TGTGCCAGCAGTTCCGCGGGGACCACCTACGAGCAGTACTTC. Translated: CASSSAGTTYEQYF.

This clone has just one count. CDR3 sequence reads: CASSYRAGNSYEQYF. The CDR3 DNA sequence: TGTGCCAGCAGTTACAGAGCAGGGAATTCCTACGAGCAGTACTTC. The chain links TRBV6-2 or TRBV6-3 to TRBJ2-7; D may be TRBD1 (5 bases). Per the germline V gene, CDR1 is MNHEY and CDR2 is SVGEGT. This CDR3 region has 15 residues. V was clipped by 2 bases and J by 1 base, with 12 bases between them.

The V call is TRBV5-6, the J call TRBJ1-6, with 10 bases fitting TRBD1. V lost 0 bases and J lost 7; bases outside the gene matches: 1. The CDR3 is 15 amino acids. Per germline, CDR1 SGHDT and CDR2 YYEEEE. In DNA, the CDR3 is TGTGCCAGCAGCTTGGTGGGACAGGGGAATTCACCCCTCCACTTT. It encodes CASSLVGQGNSPLHF.

This clone was counted a single time. The rearrangement uses TRBV6-1 and TRBJ2-5; D might be TRBD1 (5 bases). The CDR3 runs to 15 residues. V dropped 2 bases and J dropped 5 bases, with 15 bases sitting between them. Germline values: CDR1 MNHNS, CDR2 SASEGT. The CDR3 spells CASSETFGAGETQYF. The CDR3 DNA is TGTGCCAGCAGTGAAACTTTTGGGGCCGGGGAGACCCAGTACTTC.

CDR3 nucleotides: TGTGCCAGCAGTGAACAAGGGGGCGGGGGCTACACCTTC. The encoded protein is CASSEQGGGGYTF. This chain joins TRBV6-1 and TRBJ1-2, with 7 bases aligning to TRBD1. This CDR3 contains 13 residues. Germline CDR1 is MNHNS and CDR2 is SASEGT. V dropped 2 bases and J dropped 8; count of bases not matched to a gene: 5.

The rearrangement links TRBV2 to TRBJ1-1; D gene uncertain. Trimming left V 6 bases short and J 2 bases short, with 7 bases between. This CDR3 is 12 amino acids long. Germline CDR1 and CDR2: SNHLY and FYNNEI. As DNA, the CDR3 is TGTGCCAGCAGCGCGCCCAACACTGAAGCTTTCTTT. Translated: CASSAPNTEAFF. Full variable domain (missing parts from reference TRBV2 and TRBJ1-1): EPEVTQTPSHQVTQMGQEVILRCVPISNHLYFYWYRQILGQKVEFLVSFYNNEISEKSEIFDDQFSVERPDGSNFTLKIRSTKLEDSAMYFCASSAPNTEAFFGQGTRLTVV.

The V gene is TRBV24-1, the J gene TRBJ2-2, with D perhaps TRBD1 (5 bases). With 9 bases removed from V and 4 bases from J, the gap between germline ends came to 11 bases. This CDR3 is built from 13 residues. CDR1 KGHDR and CDR2 SFDVKD come from the germline V gene. The CDR3 DNA is TGTGCCACCCAATGGACACCCACCGGGGAGCTGTTTTTT. This codes for CATQWTPTGELFF.

In this sample, this clone turned up once. This chain joins TRBV11-2 and TRBJ1-3; D not certain. Germline values: CDR1 SGHAT, CDR2 FQNNGV. This CDR3 is built from 14 residues. V was clipped by 5 bases and J by 3 bases, with 11 bases between them. The CDR3 DNA follows: TGTGCCAGCAGCGCGGTTAAGTTTGGAAACACCATATATTTT. Its protein is CASSAVKFGNTIYF.

This chain uses TRBV5-1 with TRBJ2-5; 7 bases line up with TRBD1. The CDR3 has 15 amino acids. Germline V lookup: CDR1 SGHRS, CDR2 YFSETQ. Unmatched junction bases numbered 6, after V lost 1 base and J lost 3 bases. The CDR3 loop reads CASSLSGTVEETQYF. The DNA for the CDR3 is TGCGCCAGCAGCTTGTCCGGGACAGTGGAAGAGACCCAGTACTTC.

V usage is TRBV6-2 or TRBV6-3 and J usage is TRBJ2-3, with D maybe TRBD2 (5 bases). Trimming took off 4 bases at V and 1 base at J, with 6 bases between the two ends. Germline CDR1 reads MNHEY; CDR2 reads SVGEGT. CDR3 length: 13 amino acids. The CDR3 DNA reads TGTGCCAGCAGTTGGACTCGCACAGATACGCAGTATTTT. Its translation is CASSWTRTDTQYF.

The chain uses TRBV29-1 and TRBJ2-7; maybe TRBD1 (6 bases). Germline-derived CDR1 and CDR2 are SQVTM and ANQGSEA. This CDR3 is built from 11 residues. V shed 5 bases and J shed 6 bases, with 11 bases lying between them. CDR3 sequence reads: CSVLTGLEQYF. CDR3 nucleotides: TGCAGCGTTTTGACAGGTCTCGAGCAGTACTTC.

This rearrangement joins TRBV28 to TRBJ2-5, with 7 nucleotides matching TRBD1. Germline CDR1 and CDR2: MDHEN and SYDVKM. The CDR3 runs 16 residues. V shed 6 bases and J 0 bases; nucleotides not matched to a gene: 10. CDR3 DNA sequence: TGTGCCAGCAGACCCCCCGGACAGGCAAACCAAGAGACCCAGTACTTC. This encodes CASRPPGQANQETQYF.